This T cell receptor (beta chain) was identified in a study of blood T cell repertoires in COVID-19. The overall study: Italy, Spain and the United States were the sources of the convalescent and acute COVID-19 samples. Nucleic acid was either cDNA or gDNA, and it came from T cells, B-cell-depleted T cells, or PBMCs.

The assay was immunoSEQ multiplex PCR, and TCRdb's table has in-frame clones only and misses some. The repertoire consists of approximately 140,000 clones, with more than 75% occurring once and the leading ten covering approximately 14%. Germline V lookup: CDR1 MNHEY, CDR2 SVGAGI. This CDR3 has 15 amino acids. V was trimmed by 6 bases and J by 1 base, leaving 15 bases between them. Sequencing was done on a sample of peripheral blood. The TCR was taken from a human donor with acute or convalescent COVID-19. The donor label of this sample is uncertain. This sequence joins TRBV6-5 and TRBJ1-1; D is ambiguous. DNA of the CDR3: TGTGCCAGCAGCCGGAACCCTGGGCCGAACACTGAAGCTTTCTTT. This translates into CASSRNPGPNTEAFF.